One and the same sample provided the 2 T cell receptor beta chains below, sequenced in a study of patients and donors after allogeneic stem cell transplantation. TCRdb reprocessed the RT-PCR reads via MiXCR and lists one record per CDR3 protein. The sample has roughly 940,000 distinct CDR3 sequences; approximately 18% are singletons. Input material: blood, either unsorted or a sorted T cell fraction (not recorded which). Receptor source: a human donor who was either an allogeneic HSCT recipient or a stem cell or donor lymphocyte infusion donor (not recorded which). It is not recorded whose cells these are; they may come from a transplant donor.

This clonotype was detected only a few times. The rearrangement uses TRBV7-9 and TRBJ2-7; D gene ambiguous. The CDR3 loop spans 13 amino acids. The V gene lost 5 bases and the J gene lost 6 bases, with 14 bases spanning the gap. Germline CDR1 and CDR2: SEHNR and FQNEAQ (reference sequence). This CDR3 reads CASSPNLLSEQYF. The CDR3 nucleotides are TGTGCCAGCAGCCCCAACCTTCTAAGCGAGCAGTACTTC. The full variable domain, its missing parts supplied by reference TRBV7-9 and TRBJ2-7, is DTGVSQNPRHKITKRGQNVTFRCDPISEHNRLYWYRQTLGQGPEFLTYFQNEAQLEKSRLLSDRFSAERPKGSFSTLEIQRTEQGDSAMYLCASSPNLLSEQYFGPGTRLTVT.

This clonotype was seen repeatedly, ten times or more. This chain joins TRBV25-1 and TRBJ1-6, with D perhaps matching TRBD1 (5 bases). This CDR3 has 13 amino acids. V gave up 6 bases and J gave up 8 bases, with 11 bases separating them. From germline, CDR1 is MGHDK and CDR2 SYGVNS. The CDR3 region is CASRWTPDSPLHF. CDR3 DNA: TGTGCCAGCAGGTGGACACCAGATTCACCCCTCCACTTT. Full variable domain (rest looked up from reference TRBV25-1 and TRBJ1-6): EADIYQTPRYLVIGTGKKITLECSQTMGHDKMYWYQQDPGMELHLIHYSYGVNSTEKGDLSSESTVSRIRTEHFPLTLESARPSHTSQYLCASRWTPDSPLHFGNGTRLTVT.